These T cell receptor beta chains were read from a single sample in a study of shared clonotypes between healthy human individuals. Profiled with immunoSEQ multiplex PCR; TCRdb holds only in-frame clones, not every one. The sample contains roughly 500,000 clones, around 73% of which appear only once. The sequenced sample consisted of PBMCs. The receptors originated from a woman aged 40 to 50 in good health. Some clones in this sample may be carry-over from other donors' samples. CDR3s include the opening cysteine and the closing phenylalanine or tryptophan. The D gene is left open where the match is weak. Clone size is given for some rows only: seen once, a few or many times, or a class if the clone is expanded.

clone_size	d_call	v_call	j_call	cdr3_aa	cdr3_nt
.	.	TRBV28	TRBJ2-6	CASSFRGSGANVLTF	TGTGCCAGCAGTTTTAGGGGGTCTGGGGCCAACGTCCTGACTTTC
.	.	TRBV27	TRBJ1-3	CASSRRGATRSGNTIYF	TGTGCCAGCAGCCGTCGGGGGGCGACGCGCTCTGGAAACACCATATATTTT
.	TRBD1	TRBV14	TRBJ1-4	CASSQRTGRGEKLFF	TGTGCCAGCAGCCAACGGACAGGGAGAGGAGAAAAACTGTTTTTT
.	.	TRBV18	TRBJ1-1	CASSPQGRDTEAFF	TGTGCCAGCTCACCGCAAGGGAGGGACACTGAAGCTTTCTTT
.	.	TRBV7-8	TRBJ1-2	CASSLETGHSYYGYTF	TGTGCCAGCAGCTTAGAAACGGGACACTCCTACTATGGCTACACCTTC
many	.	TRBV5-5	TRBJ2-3	CASSFYSFTDTQYF	TGTGCCAGCAGCTTTTACAGCTTCACAGATACGCAGTATTTT
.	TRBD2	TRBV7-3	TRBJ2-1	CASSSKGLAYNEQFF	TGTGCCAGCAGCTCAAAGGGACTAGCGTACAATGAGCAGTTCTTC
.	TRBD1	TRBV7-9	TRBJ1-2	CASSQGQENYGYTF	TGTGCCAGCAGCCAGGGACAGGAAAACTATGGCTACACCTTC
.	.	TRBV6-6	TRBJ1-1	CASSYRQDTEAFF	TGTGCCAGCAGTTACCGGCAGGACACTGAAGCTTTCTTT
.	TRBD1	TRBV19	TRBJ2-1	CASSSHRGNEQFF	TGTGCCAGTAGTTCCCACAGGGGAAATGAGCAGTTCTTC
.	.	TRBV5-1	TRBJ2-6	CASSDLRTISGANVLTF	TGCGCCAGCAGCGACCTTAGGACCATCTCTGGGGCCAACGTCCTGACTTTC
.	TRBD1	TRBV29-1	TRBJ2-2	CSGRQGRTGELFF	TGCAGCGGGAGACAGGGGAGGACCGGGGAGCTGTTTTTT
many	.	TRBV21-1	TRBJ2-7	CASSKGSGSYEQYF	TGTGCCAGCAGCAAAGGAAGCGGGAGCTACGAGCAGTACTTC
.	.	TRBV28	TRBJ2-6	CASSPLQISGANVLTF	TGTGCCAGCAGCCCGCTACAGATCTCTGGGGCCAACGTCCTGACTTTC
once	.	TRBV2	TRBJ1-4	CASSGQLATNEKLFF	TGTGCCAGCAGCGGACAGTTAGCAACTAATGAAAAACTGTTTTTT
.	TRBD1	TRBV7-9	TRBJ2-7	CASSVDRGSYEQYF	TGTGCCAGCAGCGTGGACAGGGGATCCTACGAGCAGTACTTC
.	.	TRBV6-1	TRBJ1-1	CASSEAKGLAAFF	TGTGCCAGCAGTGAAGCGAAGGGGTTGGCAGCTTTCTTT
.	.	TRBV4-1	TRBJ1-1	CASSQVGSHPTEAFF	TGCGCCAGCAGCCAAGTGGGCAGTCACCCCACTGAAGCTTTCTTT
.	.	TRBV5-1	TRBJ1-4	CASSLEGRGEEKLFF	TGCGCCAGCAGCTTGGAGGGCAGGGGCGAAGAAAAACTGTTTTTT
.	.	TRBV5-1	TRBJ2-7	CASCQDPDSYEQYF	TGCGCCAGCTGCCAGGACCCAGACTCCTACGAGCAGTACTTC
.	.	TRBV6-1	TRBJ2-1	CASSEARAYLLVQFF	TGTGCCAGCAGTGAAGCCCGGGCGTACCTGCTGGTGCAGTTCTTC
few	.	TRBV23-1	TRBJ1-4	CASQSEGRHNEKLFF	TGCGCCAGCCAGTCAGAAGGCAGACATAATGAAAAACTGTTTTTT
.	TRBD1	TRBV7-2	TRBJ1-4	CASSLVPGGGEKLFF	TGTGCCAGCAGCTTAGTGCCAGGGGGCGGTGAAAAACTGTTTTTT
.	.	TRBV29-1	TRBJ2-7	CSVERRGRQYF	TGCAGCGTTGAAAGAAGGGGGAGGCAGTACTTC
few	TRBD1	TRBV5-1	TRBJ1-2	CASSLARTGSLGYTF	TGCGCCAGCAGCTTGGCCCGGACAGGGTCGTTGGGCTACACCTTC
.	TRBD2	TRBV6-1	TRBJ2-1	CASTVAGGPFNEQFF	TGTGCCAGCACTGTAGCGGGAGGGCCCTTTAATGAGCAGTTCTTC
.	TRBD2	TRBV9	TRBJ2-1	CASSVIAGAYNEQFF	TGTGCCAGCAGCGTAATAGCGGGAGCCTACAATGAGCAGTTCTTC
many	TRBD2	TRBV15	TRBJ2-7	CATSPGTSGATYEQYF	TGTGCCACCAGCCCCGGGACTAGCGGTGCGACCTACGAGCAGTACTTC
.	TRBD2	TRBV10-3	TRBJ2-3	CATNPGRGTDTQYF	TGTGCCACGAATCCGGGGAGGGGCACAGATACGCAGTATTTT
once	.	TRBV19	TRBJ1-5	CASRTSHREQPQHF	TGTGCCAGTAGGACCTCCCACAGGGAACAGCCCCAGCATTTT
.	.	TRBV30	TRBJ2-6	CAWIRGPMLSGANVLTF	TGTGCCTGGATCAGGGGACCCATGCTCTCTGGGGCCAACGTCCTGACTTTC
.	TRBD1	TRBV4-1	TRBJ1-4	CASSPSRDRVGREKLFF	TGCGCCAGCAGCCCGTCCCGGGACAGGGTTGGGAGAGAAAAACTGTTTTTT
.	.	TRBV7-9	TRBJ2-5	CASSLALQGGETQYF	TGTGCCAGCAGCTTAGCGCTACAGGGTGGAGAGACCCAGTACTTC
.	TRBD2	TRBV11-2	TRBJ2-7	CASSQTSVSEQYF	TGTGCCAGCAGCCAAACTAGCGTCTCCGAGCAGTACTTC
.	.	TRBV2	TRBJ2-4	CASRGVAKNIQYF	TGTGCCAGCAGGGGGGTTGCCAAAAACATTCAGTACTTC
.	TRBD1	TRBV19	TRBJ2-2	CASSMGQGTGELFF	TGTGCCAGTAGTATGGGACAGGGGACCGGGGAGCTGTTTTTT
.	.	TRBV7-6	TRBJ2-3	CASSSFTDTQYF	TGTGCCAGCAGCTCGTTCACAGATACGCAGTATTTT
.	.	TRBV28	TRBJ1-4	CASSAYRATNEKLFF	TGTGCCAGCAGTGCCTACAGGGCAACTAATGAAAAACTGTTTTTT
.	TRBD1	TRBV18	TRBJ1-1	CASSSRTGSNTEAFF	TGTGCCAGCTCAAGCCGGACAGGGTCGAACACTGAAGCTTTCTTT
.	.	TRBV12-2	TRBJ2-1	CASRLGPFRDSNPLYNEQFF	TGTGCAAGTCGCTTAGGCCCATTCCGGGACTCCAATCCCCTCTACAATGAGCAGTTCTTC
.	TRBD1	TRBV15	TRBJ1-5	CATSRDRGLGQPQHF	TGTGCCACCAGCAGGGACAGGGGGTTGGGTCAGCCCCAGCATTTT
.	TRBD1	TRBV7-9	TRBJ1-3	CASSSYRDRVDTIYF	TGTGCCAGCAGCTCGTACCGGGACAGGGTGGACACCATATATTTT
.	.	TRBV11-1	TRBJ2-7	CASSLASGPIYEQYF	TGTGCCAGCAGCTTAGCTTCCGGGCCTATTTACGAGCAGTACTTC
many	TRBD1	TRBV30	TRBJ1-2	CAWRWTGAGYGYTF	TGTGCCTGGAGGTGGACAGGGGCGGGCTATGGCTACACCTTC
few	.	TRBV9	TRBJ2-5	CASSEGQAVRETQYF	TGTGCCAGCAGCGAGGGGCAGGCGGTGCGAGAGACCCAGTACTTC
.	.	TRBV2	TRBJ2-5	CASSQMDTPGPQYF	TGTGCCAGCAGCCAGATGGACACCCCTGGGCCCCAGTACTTC
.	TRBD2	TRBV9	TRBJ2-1	CASSVGLAGILQNEQFF	TGTGCCAGCAGCGTGGGACTAGCGGGAATATTACAAAATGAGCAGTTCTTC
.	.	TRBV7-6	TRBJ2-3	CASTSRGLGDTQYF	TGTGCCAGCACGAGTAGGGGTTTAGGAGATACGCAGTATTTT
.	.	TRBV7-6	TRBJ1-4	CASSSQVEEKLFF	TGTGCCAGCAGCTCTCAGGTAGAAGAGAAACTGTTTTTT
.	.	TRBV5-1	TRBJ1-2	CASSLPLRSGSQNYGYTF	TGCGCCAGCAGCTTGCCCCTAAGGTCCGGGTCCCAAAACTATGGCTACACCTTC
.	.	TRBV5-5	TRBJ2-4	CASTTGPGNNIQYF	TGTGCCAGCACTACGGGGCCCGGAAATAACATTCAGTACTTC
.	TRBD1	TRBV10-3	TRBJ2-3	CAITPGQPTDTQYF	TGTGCCATCACTCCGGGACAGCCCACAGATACGCAGTATTTT
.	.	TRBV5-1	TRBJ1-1	CASSFGKDTEAFF	TGCGCCAGCAGCTTCGGGAAGGACACTGAAGCTTTCTTT
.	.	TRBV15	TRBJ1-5	CATSSGRSNQPQHF	TGTGCCACCAGCAGTGGACGGAGCAATCAGCCCCAGCATTTT